This T cell receptor beta chain was sequenced during a study of cytomegalovirus exposure and HLA in healthy donors. Notes on the study in general: In vitro checks showed that a few CMV-associated chains really do target CMV antigens. What a later analysis showed was that several of the most significant clusters appeared linked to common viral pathogens. Compared with the approximately 680-donor mean, an Asian-associated ancestry cluster reportedly had fewer N-insertions, according to a later analysis.

Primers: 60 Vbeta forward and 13 Jbeta reverse. TCRdb's table, derived via immunoSEQ multiplex PCR, lists solely in-frame clones and lacks some. Of approximately 170,000 clones in the sample, 81% were seen once. CDR3 length: 15 amino acids. The germline V gene has CDR1 MGHRA and CDR2 YSYEKL. Trimming removed 2 bases at V and 1 base at J, with 9 bases between. A remark on this clone: The antigen is undetermined.

This clonotype was obtained from a man in his fifties in good health and CMV-seropositive. The sample was PBMCs. The chain joins TRBV4-1 to TRBJ1-5; maybe TRBD1 (6 bases). This chain's CDR3 is CASSQSQGSNQPQHF. CDR3 sequence (DNA): TGCGCCAGCAGCCAATCACAGGGCAGCAATCAGCCCCAGCATTTT.